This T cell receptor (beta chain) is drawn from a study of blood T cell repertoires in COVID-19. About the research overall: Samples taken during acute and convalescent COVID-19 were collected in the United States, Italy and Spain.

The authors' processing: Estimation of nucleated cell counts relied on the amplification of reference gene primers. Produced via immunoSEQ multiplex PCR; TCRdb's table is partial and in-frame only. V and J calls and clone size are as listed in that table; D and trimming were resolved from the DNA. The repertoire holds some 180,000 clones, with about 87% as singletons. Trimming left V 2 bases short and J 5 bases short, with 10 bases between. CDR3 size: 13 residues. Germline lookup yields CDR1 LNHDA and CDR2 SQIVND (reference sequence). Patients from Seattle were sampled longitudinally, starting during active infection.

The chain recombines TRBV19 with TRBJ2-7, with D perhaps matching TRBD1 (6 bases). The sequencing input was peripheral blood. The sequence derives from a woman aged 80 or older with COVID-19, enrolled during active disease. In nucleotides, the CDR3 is TGTGCCAGTAGTATACAGGGGCTCCACGAGCAGTACTTC. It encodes CASSIQGLHEQYF.